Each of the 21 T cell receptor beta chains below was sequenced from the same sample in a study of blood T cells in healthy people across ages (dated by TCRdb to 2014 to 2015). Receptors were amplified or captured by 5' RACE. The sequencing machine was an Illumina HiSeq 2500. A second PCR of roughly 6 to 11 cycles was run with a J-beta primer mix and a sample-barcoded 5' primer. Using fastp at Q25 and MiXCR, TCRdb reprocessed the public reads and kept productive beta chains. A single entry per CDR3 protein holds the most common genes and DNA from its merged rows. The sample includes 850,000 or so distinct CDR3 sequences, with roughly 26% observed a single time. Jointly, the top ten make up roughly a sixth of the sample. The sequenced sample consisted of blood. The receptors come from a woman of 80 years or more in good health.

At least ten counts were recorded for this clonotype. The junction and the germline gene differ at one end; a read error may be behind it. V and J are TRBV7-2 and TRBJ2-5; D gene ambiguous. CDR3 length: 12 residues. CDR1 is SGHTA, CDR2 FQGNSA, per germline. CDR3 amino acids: CASSLNHETQYF. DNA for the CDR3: TGTGCCAGCAGCTTAAACCACGAGACCCAGTACTTC.

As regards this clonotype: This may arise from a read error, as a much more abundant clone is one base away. CDR3 loop: CASRVGGQETQYF. The CDR3 nucleotides are TGTGCCAGCAGAGTCGGGGGCCAAGAGACCCAGTACTTC. The chain is built from TRBV2 and TRBJ2-5; D possibly corresponds to TRBD2 (6 bases). Trimming took 6 bases from V and 1 from J, leaving 9 bases between them. CDR3 length equals 13 residues. CDR1 is SNHLY, CDR2 FYNNEI, per germline.

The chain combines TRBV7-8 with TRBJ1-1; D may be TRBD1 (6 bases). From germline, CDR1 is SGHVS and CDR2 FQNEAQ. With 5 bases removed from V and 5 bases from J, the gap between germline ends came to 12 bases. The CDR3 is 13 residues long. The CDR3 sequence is CASSTTQGTEAFF. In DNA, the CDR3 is TGTGCCAGCAGCACGACCCAGGGGACTGAAGCTTTCTTT.

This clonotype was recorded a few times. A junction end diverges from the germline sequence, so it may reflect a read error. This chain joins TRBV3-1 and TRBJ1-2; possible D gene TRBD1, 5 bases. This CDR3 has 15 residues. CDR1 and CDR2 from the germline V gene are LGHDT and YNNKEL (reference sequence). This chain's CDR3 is CASGQAGAARYGYTF. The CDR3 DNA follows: TGTGCCAGCGGCCAAGCCGGGGCCGCACGCTATGGCTACACCTTC.

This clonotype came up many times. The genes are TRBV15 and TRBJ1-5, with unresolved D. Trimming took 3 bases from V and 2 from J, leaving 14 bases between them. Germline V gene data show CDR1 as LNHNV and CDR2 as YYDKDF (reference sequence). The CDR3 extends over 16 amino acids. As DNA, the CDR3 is TGTGCCACCAGCAGCGGACGGTCCCGGGGCAATCAGCCCCAGCATTTT. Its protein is CATSSGRSRGNQPQHF.

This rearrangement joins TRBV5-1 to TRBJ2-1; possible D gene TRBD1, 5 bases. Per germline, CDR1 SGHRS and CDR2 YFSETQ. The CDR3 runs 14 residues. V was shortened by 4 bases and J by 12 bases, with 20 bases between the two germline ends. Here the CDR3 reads CASSAAGSGSRQFF. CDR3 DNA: TGCGCCAGCAGCGCAGCCGGTTCAGGGTCGCGGCAGTTCTTC. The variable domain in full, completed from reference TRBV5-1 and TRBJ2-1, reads KAGVTQTPRYLIKTRGQQVTLSCSPISGHRSVSWYQQTPGQGLQFLFEYFSETQRNKGNFPGRFSGRQFSNSRSEMNVSTLELGDSALYLCASSAAGSGSRQFFGPGTRLTVL.

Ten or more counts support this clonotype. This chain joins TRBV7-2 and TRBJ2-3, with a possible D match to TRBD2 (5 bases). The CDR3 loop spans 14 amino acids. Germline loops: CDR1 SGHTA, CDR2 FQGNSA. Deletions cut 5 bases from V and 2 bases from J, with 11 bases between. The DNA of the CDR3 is TGTGCCAGCAGCCAGCGGAGTCCCACAGATACGCAGTATTTT. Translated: CASSQRSPTDTQYF.

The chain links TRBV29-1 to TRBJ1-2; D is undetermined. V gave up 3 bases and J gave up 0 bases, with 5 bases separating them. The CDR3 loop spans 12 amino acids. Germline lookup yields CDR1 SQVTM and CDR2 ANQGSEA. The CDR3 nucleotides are TGCAGCGTTGATGGCACTAACTATGGCTACACCTTC. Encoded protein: CSVDGTNYGYTF.

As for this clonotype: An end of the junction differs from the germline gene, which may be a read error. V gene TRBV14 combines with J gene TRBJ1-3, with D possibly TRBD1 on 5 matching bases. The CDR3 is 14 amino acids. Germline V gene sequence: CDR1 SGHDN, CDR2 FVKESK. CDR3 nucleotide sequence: TGTGCCAGCAGCGGGGCAGACCGTGGAGACACCACATATTTT. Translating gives CASSGADRGDTTYF. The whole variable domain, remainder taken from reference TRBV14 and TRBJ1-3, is EAGVTQFPSHSVIEKGQTVTLRCDPISGHDNLYWYRRVMGKEIKFLLHFVKESKQDESGMPNNRFLAERTGGTYSTLKVQPAELEDSGVYFCASSGADRGDTTYFGEGSWLTVV.

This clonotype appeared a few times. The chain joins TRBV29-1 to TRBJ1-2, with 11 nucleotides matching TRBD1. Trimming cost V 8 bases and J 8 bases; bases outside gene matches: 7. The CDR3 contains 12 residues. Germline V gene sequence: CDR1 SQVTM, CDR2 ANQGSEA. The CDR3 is CSTGGTGGGYTF. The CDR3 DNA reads TGCAGCACCGGAGGGACAGGGGGAGGCTACACCTTC. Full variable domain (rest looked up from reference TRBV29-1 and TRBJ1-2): SAVISQKPSRDICQRGTSLTIQCQVDSQVTMMFWYRQQPGQSLTLIATANQGSEATYESGFVIDKFPISRPNLTFSTLTVSNMSPEDSSIYLCSTGGTGGGYTFGSGTRLTVV.

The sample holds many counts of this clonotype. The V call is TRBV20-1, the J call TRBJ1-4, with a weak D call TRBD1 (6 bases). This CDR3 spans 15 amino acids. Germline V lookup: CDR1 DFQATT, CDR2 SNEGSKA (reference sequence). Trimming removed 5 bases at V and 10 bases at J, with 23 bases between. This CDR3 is CSAASGTAKGGKLFF. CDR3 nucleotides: TGCAGTGCTGCCTCTGGGACGGCAAAAGGGGGAAAACTGTTTTTT.

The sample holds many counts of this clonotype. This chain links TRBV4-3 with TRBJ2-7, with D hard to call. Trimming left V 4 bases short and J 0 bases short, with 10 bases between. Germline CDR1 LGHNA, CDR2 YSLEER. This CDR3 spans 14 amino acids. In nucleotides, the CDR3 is TGCGCCAGCAGCCGGGGAACTCACTCCTACGAGCAGTACTTC. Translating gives CASSRGTHSYEQYF.

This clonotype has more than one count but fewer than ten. DNA of the CDR3: TGTGCCAGCAGCTTAGGTAGCGGGCGCGGGAACACTGAAGCTTTCTTT. Its translation: CASSLGSGRGNTEAFF. The V gene is TRBV7-8, the J gene TRBJ1-1; no reliable D call. The V end was cut by 1 base, the J end by 1 base, with 13 bases between. Germline loops: CDR1 SGHVS, CDR2 FQNEAQ. This CDR3 has 16 residues.

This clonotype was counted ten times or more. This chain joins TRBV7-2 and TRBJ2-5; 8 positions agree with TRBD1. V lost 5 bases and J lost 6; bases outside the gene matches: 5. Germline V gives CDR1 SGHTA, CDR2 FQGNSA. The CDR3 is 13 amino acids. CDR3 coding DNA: TGTGCCAGCAGCGCCGGGACAGGCCAGACCCAGTACTTC. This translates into CASSAGTGQTQYF.

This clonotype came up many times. The CDR3 here is CASTLPESNLNYGYTF. The CDR3 region has the DNA TGTGCCAGCACCCTGCCAGAATCCAACCTTAACTATGGCTACACCTTC. V usage is TRBV7-9 and J usage is TRBJ1-2; D gene unclear. The V end lost 7 bases, the J end lost 1 base, and 19 bases lay between the germline ends. There are 16 residues in the CDR3. CDR1 is SEHNR and CDR2 is FQNEAQ in the germline V gene (reference sequence).

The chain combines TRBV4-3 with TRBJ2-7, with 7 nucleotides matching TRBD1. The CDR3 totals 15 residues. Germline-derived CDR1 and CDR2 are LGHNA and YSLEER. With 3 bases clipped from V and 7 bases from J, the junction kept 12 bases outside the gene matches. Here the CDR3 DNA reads TGCGCCAGCAGCCAGAGAAGGGACAGTTACAATGAGCAGTACTTC. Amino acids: CASSQRRDSYNEQYF.

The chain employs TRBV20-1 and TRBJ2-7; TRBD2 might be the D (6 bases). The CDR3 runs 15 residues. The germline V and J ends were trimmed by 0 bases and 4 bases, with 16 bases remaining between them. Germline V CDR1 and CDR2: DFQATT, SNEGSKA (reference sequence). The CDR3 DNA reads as TGCAGTGCTAGAGATGGCGGGACTGCGATGTACGAGCAGTACTTC. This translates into CSARDGGTAMYEQYF.

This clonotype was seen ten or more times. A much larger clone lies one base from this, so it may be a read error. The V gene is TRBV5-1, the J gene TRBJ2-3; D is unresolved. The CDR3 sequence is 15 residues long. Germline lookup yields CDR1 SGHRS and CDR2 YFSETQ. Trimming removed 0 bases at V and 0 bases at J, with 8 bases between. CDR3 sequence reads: CASSLGTDSTDTQYF. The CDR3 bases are TGCGCCAGCAGCTTGGGGACGGATAGCACAGATACGCAGTATTTT.

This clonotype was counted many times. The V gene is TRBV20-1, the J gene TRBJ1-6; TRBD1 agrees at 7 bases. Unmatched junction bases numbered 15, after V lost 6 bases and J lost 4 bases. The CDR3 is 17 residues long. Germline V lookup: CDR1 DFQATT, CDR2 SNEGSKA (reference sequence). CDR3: CSARDSDYDFYNSPLHF. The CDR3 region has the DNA TGCAGTGCCAGGGACAGCGACTACGACTTTTATAATTCACCCCTCCACTTT.

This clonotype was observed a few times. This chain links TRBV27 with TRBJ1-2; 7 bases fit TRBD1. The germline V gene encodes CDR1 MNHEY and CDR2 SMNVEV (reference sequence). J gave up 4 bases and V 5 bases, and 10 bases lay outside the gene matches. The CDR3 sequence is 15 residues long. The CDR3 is CASSPRQGGVYGYTF. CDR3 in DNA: TGTGCCAGCAGTCCAAGACAGGGAGGGGTCTATGGCTACACCTTC.

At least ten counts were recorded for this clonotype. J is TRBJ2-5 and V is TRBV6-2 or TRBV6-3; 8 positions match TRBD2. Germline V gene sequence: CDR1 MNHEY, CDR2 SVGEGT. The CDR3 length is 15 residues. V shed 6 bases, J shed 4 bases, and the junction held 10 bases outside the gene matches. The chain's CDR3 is CASSRTISGVETQYF. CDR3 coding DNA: TGTGCCAGCAGCCGTACGATTAGCGGGGTAGAGACCCAGTACTTC.